The 21 T cell receptor beta chains presented below share a single source sample, sequenced in a study of blood T cell repertoires in COVID-19. TCRdb's table, derived via immunoSEQ multiplex PCR, lists solely in-frame clones and lacks some. The sample shows about 320,000 clones, more than 90% of them seen only once. What was sequenced was PBMCs or T cells enriched from blood (not recorded which). These receptors all come from a man in his sixties who had recovered from COVID-19.

The chain recombines TRBV18 with TRBJ2-1; 8 nucleotides agree with TRBD2. In germline, CDR1 is KGHSH, CDR2 LQKENI. The CDR3 runs to 22 residues. Trimming cost V 0 bases and J 1 base; bases outside gene matches: 20. The CDR3 nucleotides read TGTGCCAGCTCACCACCACCGAGGTGGTCCCACGGGGGGGGTTTGTCCTACAATGAGCAGTTCTTC. Amino acid sequence: CASSPPPRWSHGGGLSYNEQFF. Together with reference TRBV18 and TRBJ2-1, the CDR3 gives the full variable domain: NAGVMQNPRHLVRRRGQEARLRCSPMKGHSHVYWYRQLPEEGLKFMVYLQKENIIDESGMPKERFSAEFPKEGPSILRIQQVVRGDSAAYFCASSPPPRWSHGGGLSYNEQFFGPGTRLTVL.

This clone was seen a single time. This chain's CDR3 is CASSLTQGPDTQYF. In DNA form, the CDR3 reads TGTGCCAGCAGCCTAACACAGGGGCCGGATACGCAGTATTTT. The chain uses TRBV7-9 and TRBJ2-3; 7 bases align to TRBD1. This CDR3 is 14 amino acids long. V was pared by 5 bases and J by 6 bases, with 8 bases of the junction left unmatched. CDR1 and CDR2 from the germline V gene are SEHNR and FQNEAQ (reference sequence).

The chain uses TRBV5-4 and TRBJ1-1; TRBD1 matches at 7 bases. Germline lookup yields CDR1 SGHNT and CDR2 YYREEE (reference sequence). The CDR3 spans 14 residues. The junction had 3 bases not matched to a gene; V was cut back by 0 bases and J by 4 bases. CDR3 protein: CASSLGAGGTEAFF. The CDR3 DNA is TGTGCCAGCAGCTTGGGTGCAGGGGGCACTGAAGCTTTCTTT.

This clone was seen a handful of times. The chain uses TRBV5-1 and TRBJ2-5, with 9 bases aligning to TRBD1. Germline values: CDR1 SGHRS, CDR2 YFSETQ. CDR3 length equals 14 residues. J was trimmed by 5 bases and V by 4 bases; bases with no gene match: 6. The CDR3 sequence: CASSLGTGRETQYF. DNA for the CDR3: TGCGCCAGCAGCCTCGGGACAGGGAGGGAGACCCAGTACTTC.

The chain is built from TRBV12-3 or TRBV12-4 and TRBJ2-5; D is uncertain. The CDR3 has 13 amino acids. The V and J ends lost 6 bases and 5 bases respectively, with 13 bases between them. The CDR3 DNA follows: TGTGCCAGCAGCCGTTTACCCGGGGAGACCCAGTACTTC. This codes for CASSRLPGETQYF.

The CDR3 sequence: CASSFAPAGDLDEQFF. CDR3 nucleotide sequence: TGTGCCAGCAGCTTCGCTCCCGCGGGAGATTTGGATGAGCAGTTCTTC. This chain links TRBV7-9 with TRBJ2-1; 7 bases agree with TRBD2. CDR1 is SEHNR and CDR2 is FQNEAQ in the germline V gene (reference sequence). The CDR3 has 16 amino acids. With 3 bases clipped from V and 8 bases from J, the junction kept 13 bases outside the gene matches.

This clone occurred a few times. V gene TRBV5-6 combines with J gene TRBJ2-5; D not resolved. CDR1 is SGHDT, CDR2 YYEEEE, per germline. Trimming left V 0 bases short and J 1 base short, with 7 bases between. The CDR3 totals 14 residues. Here the CDR3 DNA reads TGTGCCAGCAGCTTGGGACAAACCCAAGAGACCCAGTACTTC. Residues: CASSLGQTQETQYF.

The V and J genes are TRBV27 and TRBJ2-5; D is possibly TRBD1 (5 bases). CDR1 MNHEY and CDR2 SMNVEV come from the germline V gene (reference sequence). V was shortened by 6 bases and J by 2 bases, with 10 bases between the two germline ends. CDR3 length: 13 amino acids. CDR3 bases: TGTGCCAGCAGCTTCAGGGTTCAAGAGACCCAGTACTTC. Translation gives CASSFRVQETQYF.

This chain connects TRBV10-1 to TRBJ2-2, with 15 bases lining up with TRBD2. The CDR3 is made up of 18 amino acids. Trimming cost V 10 bases and J 0 bases; bases outside gene matches: 9. In germline, CDR1 is WNHNN, CDR2 SYGVQD (reference sequence). This chain's CDR3 is CAIKDRTSGGANTGELFF. In DNA form, the CDR3 reads TGCGCCATTAAGGATAGGACTAGCGGGGGGGCGAACACCGGGGAGCTGTTTTTT.

J is TRBJ2-7 and V is TRBV6-1; the D is unclear. The germline V gene encodes CDR1 MNHNS and CDR2 SASEGT. The CDR3 is 14 amino acids. Trimming shortened V by 0 bases and J by 0 bases, and 6 bases separated the two germline ends. The CDR3 sequence is CASSEAADSYEQYF. The DNA for the CDR3 is TGTGCCAGCAGTGAAGCGGCAGACTCCTACGAGCAGTACTTC.

The V gene is TRBV24-1, the J gene TRBJ1-2; D is perhaps TRBD1 (5 bases). The CDR3 has 14 residues. In germline, CDR1 is KGHDR, CDR2 SFDVKD. Trimming stripped 4 bases from V and 2 bases from J, with 10 bases between. This CDR3 reads CATSDATENYGYTF. CDR3 sequence (DNA): TGTGCCACCAGTGACGCGACAGAAAACTATGGCTACACCTTC.

This clone was picked up a small number of times. CDR3: CASSLLAIEQFF. CDR3 sequence (DNA): TGTGCCAGCTCACTTTTAGCGATTGAGCAGTTCTTC. V is TRBV18 and J is TRBJ2-1; the D gene is possibly TRBD2 (5 bases). This CDR3 contains 12 residues. Trimming removed 4 bases at V and 9 bases at J, with 10 bases between. The germline V gene has CDR1 KGHSH and CDR2 LQKENI.

The chain links TRBV7-9 to TRBJ2-7, with 7 bases that match TRBD2. V dropped 2 bases and J dropped 5; count of bases not matched to a gene: 9. This CDR3 has 15 residues. Germline CDR1 is SEHNR and CDR2 is FQNEAQ (reference sequence). In nucleotides, the CDR3 is TGTGCCAGCAGCTTACCCAAAAGCGGGGTCGACGAGCAGTACTTC. As protein: CASSLPKSGVDEQYF.

The V gene is TRBV29-1, the J gene TRBJ1-1; D gene unclear. Between the trimmed V and J ends, which lost 7 bases and 1 base, there was a span of 10 bases. CDR3 size: 12 residues. The germline V gene encodes CDR1 SQVTM and CDR2 ANQGSEA. The CDR3 is CSAGRGNTEAFF. The CDR3 DNA sequence: TGCAGCGCCGGCCGGGGGAACACTGAAGCTTTCTTT. Supplemented by reference TRBV29-1 and TRBJ1-1, the full variable domain reads SAVISQKPSRDICQRGTSLTIQCQVDSQVTMMFWYRQQPGQSLTLIATANQGSEATYESGFVIDKFPISRPNLTFSTLTVSNMSPEDSSIYLCSAGRGNTEAFFGQGTRLTVV.

A note on this clone: This CDR3 is also generated by other DNA sequences in the sample. The chain joins TRBV5-1 to TRBJ2-7, with D possibly being TRBD1 (6 bases). In germline, CDR1 is SGHRS, CDR2 YFSETQ. V gave up 0 bases and J gave up 2 bases, with 9 bases separating them. The length of the CDR3 is 14 residues. The CDR3 sequence: CASSLGQDPYEQYF. CDR3 in DNA: TGCGCCAGCAGCTTGGGACAGGACCCCTACGAGCAGTACTTC.

The chain carries TRBV19 and TRBJ1-6; D uncertain. CDR1 and CDR2 from the germline V gene are LNHDA and SQIVND (reference sequence). CDR3 length equals 15 residues. Between the trimmed V and J ends, which lost 6 bases and 7 bases, there was a span of 16 bases. DNA of the CDR3: TGTGCCAGTAGCGACATGTACGATGTAAATTCACCCCTCCACTTT. Translated: CASSDMYDVNSPLHF.

The CDR3 protein is CASSPRDRIRANHGYTF. The CDR3 region has the DNA TGTGCCAGCTCACCCCGGGACAGAATAAGGGCCAACCATGGCTACACCTTC. The V call is TRBV18, the J call TRBJ1-2; 7 nucleotides align to TRBD1. The CDR3 spans 17 residues. Looked up from germline, CDR1 is KGHSH and CDR2 is LQKENI. The ends lost 3 bases at V and 6 bases at J; junction bases unmatched: 16.

The chain recombines TRBV4-2 with TRBJ2-2; tentative D call: TRBD2 (6 bases). V lost 0 bases and J lost 4, with 9 bases in between. The CDR3 extends over 15 amino acids. Per germline, CDR1 LGHNA and CDR2 YNFKEQ. DNA for the CDR3: TGTGCCAGCAGCCAAGAGTTGGGGGGCACCGGGGAGCTGTTTTTT. It encodes CASSQELGGTGELFF.

The chain couples TRBV6-2 or TRBV6-3 to TRBJ1-2; TRBD1 matches 8 bases. Germline values: CDR1 MNHEY, CDR2 SVGEGT. V dropped 5 bases and J dropped 9; count of bases not matched to a gene: 8. The CDR3 spans 13 residues. CDR3 region: CASSTVTGASYTF. CDR3 in DNA: TGTGCCAGCAGTACCGTGACAGGGGCGAGCTACACCTTC.

V usage is TRBV28 and J usage is TRBJ1-5; TRBD1 matches 7 bases. This CDR3 has 14 amino acids. Trimming took 8 bases from V and 5 from J; bases not matched to a gene: 9. Germline assignment: CDR1 MDHEN and CDR2 SYDVKM. The DNA of the CDR3 is TGTGCCAGCGTACCGGGCAGGGGGTATCAGCCCCAGCATTTT. Amino acids: CASVPGRGYQPQHF. Complete variable domain (other parts from reference TRBV28 and TRBJ1-5): DVKVTQSSRYLVKRTGEKVFLECVQDMDHENMFWYRQDPGLGLRLIYFSYDVKMKEKGDIPEGYSVSREKKERFSLILESASTNQTSMYLCASVPGRGYQPQHFGDGTRLSIL.

This sequence joins TRBV4-3 and TRBJ1-2; D perhaps matches TRBD1 (5 bases). The CDR3 runs 15 residues. Germline V lookup: CDR1 LGHNA, CDR2 YSLEER. The V and J ends lost 0 bases and 2 bases respectively, with 10 bases between them. DNA for the CDR3: TGCGCCAGCAGCCAAGATAGACAGTTAAACTATGGCTACACCTTC. Translated: CASSQDRQLNYGYTF.